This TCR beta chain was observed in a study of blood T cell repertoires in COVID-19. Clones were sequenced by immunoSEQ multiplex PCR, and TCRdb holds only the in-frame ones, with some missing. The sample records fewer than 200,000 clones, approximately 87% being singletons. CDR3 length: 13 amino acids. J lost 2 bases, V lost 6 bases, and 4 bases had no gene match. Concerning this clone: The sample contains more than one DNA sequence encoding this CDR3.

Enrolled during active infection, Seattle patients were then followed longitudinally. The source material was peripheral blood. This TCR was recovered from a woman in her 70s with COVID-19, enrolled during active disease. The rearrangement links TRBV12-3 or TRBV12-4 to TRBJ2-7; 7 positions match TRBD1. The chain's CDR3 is CASRRQGPYEQYF. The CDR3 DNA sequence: TGTGCCAGCAGGAGACAGGGACCCTACGAGCAGTACTTC.